This T cell receptor beta chain emerged from a study of cytomegalovirus exposure and HLA in healthy donors. Study conclusions and caveats: Earlier findings revealed that most TCR beta V segments proved productive either about 87% or about 30% of the time. As a later analysis revealed, the rate of TCR association differed by HLA locus, with DRB1 most and HLA-C fewest.

The PCR contained 60 Vbeta and 13 Jbeta primers. Clones were read by immunoSEQ multiplex PCR, and TCRdb kept only the in-frame ones, dropping some. The data hold roughly 170,000 clones, with 70% to 90% observed a single time. CDR1 and CDR2 (germline): SGHAT, FQNNGV. CDR3 size: 17 residues. As to this clone: Its matching antigen is unknown. The junction does not match germline at one end; this may be a read error.

The chain employs TRBV11-2 and TRBJ1-2; possibly TRBD1 for D (6 bases). The sequenced material came from PBMCs. The origin of this receptor is a girl aged 10-17 years in good health and CMV-seropositive. The CDR3 here is CASSLELGQQGNYGHTF. CDR3 nucleotides: TGTGCCAGCAGCTTAGAGCTAGGACAGCAAGGCAACTATGGCCACACCTTC.